The clone carrying this T cell receptor (beta chain) was detected only a few times. Its cognate antigen is unknown. J lost 2 bases, V lost 0 bases, and 9 bases had no gene match. This CDR3 comprises 17 residues. Germline V CDR1 and CDR2: SGHRS, YFSETQ. This record comes from a study of identical twins. Study results and caveats: The abundant beta clonotypes from cord blood had fewer insertions, and memory repertoires had none of this.

TCRdb itself ran the 5' RACE reads through MiXCR, one entry per CDR3 protein. The data contain about 890,000 distinct CDR3 sequences, around 12% of them singletons. This sample was also put to use in a study of yellow fever vaccine responses in identical twins.

V and J are TRBV5-1 and TRBJ2-5; 8 positions agree with TRBD2. The material sequenced was PBMCs. The receptor was isolated from a woman under 30 in good health. CDR3 sequence reads: CASSLVWASGLQETQYF. CDR3 sequence (DNA): TGCGCCAGCAGCTTGGTTTGGGCTAGCGGGTTACAAGAGACCCAGTACTTC.